The rows below give T cell receptor beta chains drawn from one sample of a study of blood T cell repertoires in COVID-19. Clones were sequenced by immunoSEQ multiplex PCR, and TCRdb holds only the in-frame ones, with some missing. Altogether about 290,000 clones are present, approximately 91% being singletons, with the ten largest covering 1.5% to 2%. The sequenced material came from PBMCs or T cells enriched from blood (not recorded which). The receptors originated from a woman aged 40 to 50 who had recovered from COVID-19. The CDR3 runs from the conserved cysteine through the conserved F or W. D genes are given only for firm matches. Some rows mark clone size as missing; the rest say once, few, many or name a class of expanded clone.

v_gene	j_gene	d_gene	abundance	len	CDR3aa	CDR3nt
TRBV5-1	TRBJ2-5	TRBD2	-	15	CASSLPSGGTETQYF	TGCGCCAGCAGCCTCCCTAGCGGGGGAACAGAGACCCAGTACTTC
TRBV3-1/TRBV3-2	TRBJ1-4	TRBD1	-	14	CASSRTGNIEKLFF	TGTGCCAGCAGCCGGACAGGGAATATTGAAAAACTGTTTTTT
TRBV21-1	TRBJ2-7	-	-	15	CASSKVGTGAYEQYF	-
TRBV5-1	TRBJ1-1	-	-	13	CASTGQLNTEAFF	TGCGCCAGCACCGGACAGCTGAACACTGAAGCTTTCTTT
TRBV29-1	TRBJ2-7	TRBD2	-	14	CSVGSGGRIYEQYF	TGCAGCGTCGGAAGCGGGGGCCGTATCTACGAGCAGTACTTC
TRBV3-1/TRBV3-2	TRBJ2-3	TRBD2	-	16	CASSRTSGGSTDTQYF	TGTGCCAGCAGCCGGACTAGCGGGGGGAGCACAGATACGCAGTATTTT
TRBV5-5	TRBJ1-2	TRBD1	-	13	CASSVGQGYGYTF	TGTGCCAGCAGTGTCGGACAGGGGTATGGCTACACCTTC
TRBV5-8	TRBJ2-7	-	-	16	CASSNLKAGRSDEQYF	TGTGCCAGCAGCAACCTAAAGGCAGGGAGGTCGGACGAGCAGTACTTC
TRBV19	TRBJ2-7	TRBD1	-	14	CASSLDRGLGEQYF	TGTGCCAGTAGTCTTGACAGGGGGCTTGGCGAGCAGTACTTC
TRBV7-3	TRBJ1-3	-	-	15	CASSLNSPGQNTIYF	TGTGCCAGCAGCTTAAACTCTCCAGGGCAAAACACCATATATTTT
TRBV10-3	TRBJ1-2	TRBD1	-	14	CAISPGTANYGYTF	TGTGCCATCAGTCCCGGGACAGCTAACTATGGCTACACCTTC
TRBV19	TRBJ2-2	TRBD2	-	17	CASSIFSGGVRTGELFF	TGTGCCAGTAGTATTTTCTCCGGGGGGGTCCGCACCGGGGAGCTGTTTTTT
TRBV10-2	TRBJ1-4	TRBD1	-	13	CASGGTGGEKLFF	TGCGCCAGCGGGGGGACAGGGGGCGAAAAACTGTTTTTT
TRBV6-2/TRBV6-3	TRBJ1-1	-	-	13	CASNPARGTEAFF	TGTGCCAGCAACCCGGCGCGGGGCACTGAAGCTTTCTTT
TRBV4-1	TRBJ1-5	TRBD1	-	17	CASSQDGYRGSNQPQHF	TGCGCCAGCAGCCAAGACGGGTACAGGGGTAGCAATCAGCCCCAGCATTTT
TRBV5-4	TRBJ1-3	-	-	16	CASSLAGPLSGNTIYF	TGTGCCAGCAGCTTGGCAGGGCCCCTCTCTGGAAACACCATATATTTT
TRBV5-4	TRBJ1-2	-	-	15	CASSLIDGQNYGYTF	TGTGCCAGCAGCTTGATCGATGGGCAGAACTATGGCTACACCTTC
TRBV27	TRBJ2-5	TRBD2	-	15	CASSRWASGQETQYF	TGTGCCAGCAGCCGGTGGGCTAGCGGCCAAGAGACCCAGTACTTC
TRBV7-9	TRBJ2-5	-	-	14	CASSFSRDQETQYF	TGTGCCAGCAGCTTCTCCCGCGACCAAGAGACCCAGTACTTC
TRBV5-8	TRBJ1-6	TRBD1	-	17	CASSLQGQGARNSPLHF	TGTGCCAGCAGCTTGCAGGGACAGGGGGCGCGAAATTCACCCCTCCACTTT
TRBV30	TRBJ1-1	-	-	11	CAWSYRTEAFF	TGTGCCTGGAGTTACAGGACTGAAGCTTTCTTT
TRBV5-4	TRBJ1-2	-	-	16	CASSFREGSDNYGYTF	TGTGCCAGCAGCTTCCGGGAGGGGTCTGACAATTATGGCTACACCTTC
TRBV11-2	TRBJ2-5	-	-	11	CASSFRETQYF	TGTGCCAGCAGCTTCCGAGAGACCCAGTACTTC
TRBV9	TRBJ2-5	-	-	15	CASSVEGEGRETQYF	TGTGCCAGCAGCGTAGAGGGGGAGGGCAGGGAGACCCAGTACTTC
TRBV11-1	TRBJ1-1	TRBD1	-	13	CASSRQGYTEAFF	TGTGCCAGCAGCCGACAGGGCTACACTGAAGCTTTCTTT
TRBV28	TRBJ2-7	TRBD1	-	16	CASNKPGQGGTYEQYF	TGTGCCAGCAACAAACCAGGACAGGGTGGAACCTACGAGCAGTACTTC
TRBV6-4	TRBJ1-2	TRBD1	-	13	CASRNGQGEGYTF	TGTGCCAGCAGGAACGGACAGGGGGAAGGCTACACCTTC
TRBV2	TRBJ2-1	TRBD2	-	15	CASSDFSGTFNEQFF	TGTGCCAGCAGTGATTTTAGCGGGACGTTCAATGAGCAGTTCTTC
TRBV2	TRBJ1-3	TRBD1	once	14	CASSSDRAGNTIYF	TGTGCCAGCAGTTCAGACAGGGCTGGAAACACCATATATTTT
TRBV7-9	TRBJ1-2	TRBD1	-	14	CASSETGLRDGYTF	TGTGCCAGCAGCGAGACAGGGTTGAGGGATGGCTACACCTTC
TRBV3-1/TRBV3-2	TRBJ2-5	TRBD2	-	14	CASSQFRLAETQYF	TGTGCCAGCAGCCAATTCCGACTAGCGGAGACCCAGTACTTC
TRBV5-4	TRBJ1-2	TRBD1	-	13	CASSQDRGYGYTF	TGTGCCAGCAGCCAAGACAGGGGCTATGGCTACACCTTC